This is a list of T cell receptor beta chains from one sample in a study of blood T cell repertoires in COVID-19. Assay used: immunoSEQ multiplex PCR; TCRdb lists only in-frame clones, some missing. This sample carries 300,000 to 400,000 clones, around nine tenths of them seen once, and the ten largest clones take about 4%. Sequenced input: PBMCs or T cells enriched from blood (not recorded which). All receptors come from a woman aged 25 to 45 who had been exposed to COVID-19. CDR3s include the opening cysteine and the closing phenylalanine or tryptophan. The D gene is left open where the match is weak. Clone size, where shown, is once, few, many, or a class for clones that have expanded.

v_call: TRBV27; j_call: TRBJ1-5; d_call: .; clone_size: .; cdr3_aa: CASSFPQTTAKGPQHF; cdr3_nt: TGTGCCAGCAGTTTTCCCCAAACGACAGCCAAGGGGCCCCAGCATTTT
v_call: TRBV5-5; j_call: TRBJ2-3; d_call: TRBD2; clone_size: .; cdr3_aa: CASSAGGATDTQYF; cdr3_nt: TGTGCCAGCAGTGCGGGGGGGGCTACAGATACGCAGTATTTT
v_call: TRBV21-1; j_call: TRBJ2-7; d_call: .; clone_size: .; cdr3_aa: CASTSGLAGYEQYF; cdr3_nt: TGTGCCAGCACCTCAGGACTAGCGGGTTACGAGCAGTACTTC
v_call: TRBV12-5; j_call: TRBJ1-2; d_call: TRBD1; clone_size: .; cdr3_aa: CASGPYRGTYTF; cdr3_nt: TGTGCTAGTGGTCCGTACAGGGGAACGTACACCTTC
v_call: TRBV2; j_call: TRBJ1-5; d_call: .; clone_size: .; cdr3_aa: CASSFGQTAWGNQPQHF; cdr3_nt: TGTGCCAGCAGTTTTGGGCAGACCGCCTGGGGCAATCAGCCCCAGCATTTT
v_call: TRBV6-2/TRBV6-3; j_call: TRBJ2-1; d_call: TRBD2; clone_size: .; cdr3_aa: CASSPLWLAGGSDNEQFF; cdr3_nt: TGTGCCAGCAGTCCATTGTGGCTAGCGGGGGGTTCTGACAATGAGCAGTTCTTC
v_call: TRBV5-6; j_call: TRBJ2-7; d_call: .; clone_size: .; cdr3_aa: CASSLGGFHEQYF; cdr3_nt: TGTGCCAGCAGCCTTGGGGGGTTCCACGAGCAGTACTTC
v_call: TRBV6-2/TRBV6-3; j_call: TRBJ1-2; d_call: .; clone_size: .; cdr3_aa: CASSYLVAGRGYTF; cdr3_nt: TGTGCCAGCAGTTACCTGGTGGCAGGTCGCGGCTACACCTTC
v_call: TRBV20-1; j_call: TRBJ1-4; d_call: .; clone_size: .; cdr3_aa: CSARGREKLFF; cdr3_nt: TGCAGTGCTAGAGGGAGGGAAAAACTGTTTTTT
v_call: TRBV5-1; j_call: TRBJ1-2; d_call: .; clone_size: once; cdr3_aa: CASSLERTTYGYTF; cdr3_nt: TGCGCCAGCAGCTTGGAGAGGACAACCTATGGCTACACCTTC
v_call: TRBV9; j_call: TRBJ1-2; d_call: .; clone_size: few; cdr3_aa: CASSLRGGYTF; cdr3_nt: TGTGCCAGCAGCCTGAGGGGGGGCTACACCTTC
v_call: TRBV4-1; j_call: TRBJ1-5; d_call: TRBD1; clone_size: .; cdr3_aa: CASSQDLFGAGGGQPQHF; cdr3_nt: TGCGCCAGCAGCCAAGATCTTTTCGGGGCAGGGGGCGGTCAGCCCCAGCATTTT
v_call: TRBV9; j_call: TRBJ2-3; d_call: .; clone_size: few; cdr3_aa: CASSVSSTDTQYF; cdr3_nt: TGTGCCAGCAGCGTCTCTAGCACAGATACGCAGTATTTT
v_call: TRBV5-1; j_call: TRBJ1-6; d_call: TRBD1; clone_size: .; cdr3_aa: CASSWTGGNNSPLHF; cdr3_nt: TGCGCCAGCAGCTGGACAGGGGGAAATAATTCACCCCTCCACTTT
v_call: TRBV18; j_call: TRBJ2-3; d_call: TRBD2; clone_size: .; cdr3_aa: CASSPRSGGASTDTQYF; cdr3_nt: TGTGCCAGCTCACCACGGAGCGGGGGGGCTAGCACAGATACGCAGTATTTT
v_call: TRBV5-6; j_call: TRBJ1-2; d_call: .; clone_size: .; cdr3_aa: CASSLGGGGDYGYTF; cdr3_nt: TGTGCCAGCAGCTTGGGCGGGGGAGGGGACTATGGCTACACCTTC
v_call: TRBV19; j_call: TRBJ2-4; d_call: .; clone_size: .; cdr3_aa: CASSRARGAGRMDNIQYF; cdr3_nt: TGTGCCAGTTCGCGGGCGCGGGGCGCGGGACGTATGGACAACATTCAGTACTTC
v_call: TRBV7-2; j_call: TRBJ1-6; d_call: .; clone_size: .; cdr3_aa: CASSPRGGTTYNSPLHF; cdr3_nt: TGTGCCAGCAGCCCACGGGGGGGAACGACCTATAATTCACCCCTCCACTTT
v_call: TRBV4-1; j_call: TRBJ1-5; d_call: TRBD1; clone_size: .; cdr3_aa: CASSQARTGLNQPQHF; cdr3_nt: TGCGCCAGCAGCCAGGCGAGGACAGGGCTCAATCAGCCCCAGCATTTT
v_call: TRBV27; j_call: TRBJ1-5; d_call: .; clone_size: .; cdr3_aa: CASSLSLAVASNQPQHF; cdr3_nt: TGTGCCAGCAGTTTATCGTTGGCAGTCGCTAGCAATCAGCCCCAGCATTTT
v_call: TRBV12-3/TRBV12-4; j_call: TRBJ2-1; d_call: TRBD2; clone_size: .; cdr3_aa: CASSLLTSGEQFF; cdr3_nt: TGTGCCAGCAGTCTCCTAACTAGCGGGGAGCAGTTCTTC
v_call: TRBV19; j_call: TRBJ2-2; d_call: TRBD1; clone_size: .; cdr3_aa: CASSMTGAGELFF; cdr3_nt: TGTGCCAGTAGTATGACAGGGGCTGGGGAGCTGTTTTTT
v_call: TRBV27; j_call: TRBJ1-6; d_call: TRBD1; clone_size: .; cdr3_aa: CASSLSRGRGASPLHF; cdr3_nt: TGTGCCAGCAGTTTATCGAGGGGCAGGGGGGCTTCACCCCTCCACTTT
v_call: TRBV4-3; j_call: TRBJ1-4; d_call: .; clone_size: once; cdr3_aa: CASSQARTTNEKLFF; cdr3_nt: TGCGCCAGCAGCCAAGCGAGGACAACTAATGAAAAACTGTTTTTT
v_call: TRBV13; j_call: TRBJ1-2; d_call: .; clone_size: .; cdr3_aa: CASSIGRRTNYGYTF; cdr3_nt: TGTGCCAGCAGTATAGGGCGGAGGACTAACTATGGCTACACCTTC
v_call: TRBV7-3; j_call: TRBJ2-1; d_call: .; clone_size: .; cdr3_aa: CASSLAGARSDEQFF; cdr3_nt: TGTGCCAGCAGCTTGGCGGGCGCGAGGAGCGATGAGCAGTTCTTC
v_call: TRBV5-1; j_call: TRBJ1-2; d_call: .; clone_size: many; cdr3_aa: CASSSLRIGYTF; cdr3_nt: TGCGCCAGCAGCTCGCTCAGGATCGGCTACACCTTC
v_call: TRBV18; j_call: TRBJ2-3; d_call: TRBD2; clone_size: once; cdr3_aa: CASSPPSGGPGTQYF; cdr3_nt: TGTGCCAGCTCACCACCTAGCGGGGGTCCAGGGACGCAGTATTTT
v_call: TRBV2; j_call: TRBJ2-5; d_call: .; clone_size: .; cdr3_aa: CASSPLGAQETQYF; cdr3_nt: TGTGCCAGCAGTCCTTTAGGGGCGCAAGAGACCCAGTACTTC
v_call: TRBV5-1; j_call: TRBJ1-4; d_call: TRBD1; clone_size: few; cdr3_aa: CASRTGTNEKLFF; cdr3_nt: TGCGCCAGCAGGACAGGGACTAATGAAAAACTGTTTTTT
v_call: TRBV7-9; j_call: TRBJ1-2; d_call: .; clone_size: .; cdr3_aa: CASTPAGDYGYTF; cdr3_nt: TGTGCCAGCACCCCGGCAGGGGACTATGGCTACACCTTC
v_call: TRBV6-5; j_call: TRBJ1-1; d_call: .; clone_size: .; cdr3_aa: CASSFSTEAFF; cdr3_nt: TGTGCCAGCAGTTTTAGCACTGAAGCTTTCTTT
v_call: TRBV5-1; j_call: TRBJ2-1; d_call: TRBD2; clone_size: .; cdr3_aa: CASSLMRLAYNEQFF; cdr3_nt: TGCGCCAGCAGCTTGATGAGACTAGCGTATAATGAGCAGTTCTTC
v_call: TRBV21-1; j_call: TRBJ1-5; d_call: .; clone_size: .; cdr3_aa: CASNPLGRGGNQPQHF; cdr3_nt: TGTGCCAGCAACCCACTCGGCAGGGGTGGTAATCAGCCCCAGCATTTT
v_call: TRBV7-8; j_call: TRBJ1-1; d_call: .; clone_size: .; cdr3_aa: CASSLGGGTEAFF; cdr3_nt: TGTGCCAGCAGCTTAGGTGGGGGGACTGAAGCTTTCTTT
v_call: TRBV24-1; j_call: TRBJ2-3; d_call: .; clone_size: .; cdr3_aa: CATSDLEGAKSTDTQYF; cdr3_nt: TGTGCCACCAGTGATTTGGAAGGGGCGAAGAGCACAGATACGCAGTATTTT
v_call: TRBV19; j_call: TRBJ2-1; d_call: TRBD2; clone_size: .; cdr3_aa: CASRRGGNEQFF; cdr3_nt: TGTGCCAGTAGGCGGGGGGGGAATGAGCAGTTCTTC
v_call: TRBV18; j_call: TRBJ1-6; d_call: TRBD1; clone_size: .; cdr3_aa: CASSATGGADNSPLHF; cdr3_nt: TGTGCCAGCTCAGCTACAGGGGGCGCAGATAATTCACCCCTCCACTTT
v_call: TRBV4-1; j_call: TRBJ1-5; d_call: TRBD1; clone_size: .; cdr3_aa: CASSQGPGTGIGHF; cdr3_nt: TGCGCCAGCAGCCAAGGTCCAGGGACAGGAATAGGTCATTTT
v_call: TRBV6-5; j_call: TRBJ1-6; d_call: TRBD1; clone_size: .; cdr3_aa: CASYPGTAYNSPLHF; cdr3_nt: TGTGCCAGCTACCCTGGGACAGCCTATAATTCACCCCTCCACTTT
v_call: TRBV9; j_call: TRBJ2-5; d_call: .; clone_size: .; cdr3_aa: CASSVGDRLETQYF; cdr3_nt: TGTGCCAGCAGCGTAGGCGACAGATTGGAGACCCAGTACTTC
v_call: TRBV29-1; j_call: TRBJ1-3; d_call: .; clone_size: .; cdr3_aa: CSFPGLHSGNTIYF; cdr3_nt: TGCAGCTTTCCGGGACTTCACTCTGGAAACACCATATATTTT
v_call: TRBV19; j_call: TRBJ1-5; d_call: TRBD1; clone_size: .; cdr3_aa: CASMGTGGWNQPQHF; cdr3_nt: TGTGCCAGTATGGGAACAGGGGGCTGGAATCAGCCCCAGCATTTT
v_call: TRBV12-3/TRBV12-4; j_call: TRBJ2-7; d_call: .; clone_size: once; cdr3_aa: CASSSGISYEQYF; cdr3_nt: TGTGCCAGCAGTTCAGGGATCTCCTACGAGCAGTACTTC
v_call: TRBV7-2; j_call: TRBJ2-7; d_call: .; clone_size: .; cdr3_aa: CASSRGGGGHEQYF; cdr3_nt: TGTGCCAGCAGCCGGGGCGGGGGCGGGCACGAGCAGTACTTC
v_call: TRBV15; j_call: TRBJ2-3; d_call: .; clone_size: .; cdr3_aa: CATGRPGTDTQYF; cdr3_nt: TGTGCCACCGGGAGGCCCGGCACAGATACGCAGTATTTT
v_call: TRBV19; j_call: TRBJ1-2; d_call: TRBD1; clone_size: .; cdr3_aa: CASSAGQGAYGYTF; cdr3_nt: TGTGCCAGTAGTGCGGGACAGGGGGCTTATGGCTACACCTTC
v_call: TRBV7-2; j_call: TRBJ1-4; d_call: TRBD1; clone_size: .; cdr3_aa: CASSSGQGSNEKLFF; cdr3_nt: TGTGCCAGCAGCTCCGGACAGGGGTCAAATGAAAAACTGTTTTTT
v_call: TRBV27; j_call: TRBJ1-6; d_call: TRBD1; clone_size: .; cdr3_aa: CASSLLIGGYSPLHF; cdr3_nt: TGTGCCAGCAGTTTATTGATAGGGGGCTATTCACCCCTCCACTTT
v_call: TRBV5-1; j_call: TRBJ2-7; d_call: .; clone_size: once; cdr3_aa: CASRAQGLMNEQYF; cdr3_nt: TGCGCCAGCAGGGCCCAGGGGTTGATGAACGAGCAGTACTTC
v_call: TRBV12-5; j_call: TRBJ1-6; d_call: .; clone_size: .; cdr3_aa: CASGFPDLSPLHF; cdr3_nt: TGTGCTAGTGGTTTCCCGGACTTGTCACCCCTCCACTTT
v_call: TRBV27; j_call: TRBJ2-3; d_call: .; clone_size: .; cdr3_aa: CASSLSWGVSGTQYF; cdr3_nt: TGTGCCAGCAGTTTATCGTGGGGGGTTTCCGGGACGCAGTATTTT
v_call: TRBV11-2; j_call: TRBJ1-2; d_call: TRBD1; clone_size: once; cdr3_aa: CASSLGTGGSIFYGYTF; cdr3_nt: TGTGCCAGCAGCTTAGGGACAGGGGGTAGTATCTTCTATGGCTACACCTTC
v_call: TRBV5-1; j_call: TRBJ2-1; d_call: TRBD2; clone_size: once; cdr3_aa: CASSGPSGGAYNEQFF; cdr3_nt: TGCGCCAGCAGCGGACCGAGCGGGGGGGCGTACAATGAGCAGTTCTTC
v_call: TRBV9; j_call: TRBJ1-5; d_call: .; clone_size: .; cdr3_aa: CASSVGQFSNQPQHF; cdr3_nt: TGTGCCAGCAGCGTAGGACAGTTTTCCAATCAGCCCCAGCATTTT
v_call: TRBV7-2; j_call: TRBJ1-2; d_call: .; clone_size: .; cdr3_aa: CASSFQGGNGYTF; cdr3_nt: TGTGCCAGCAGCTTTCAGGGTGGGAATGGCTACACCTTC
v_call: TRBV5-6; j_call: TRBJ2-5; d_call: .; clone_size: few; cdr3_aa: CASSLSRQQETQYF; cdr3_nt: TGTGCCAGCAGCTTGTCGCGACAGCAAGAGACCCAGTACTTC
v_call: TRBV12-3/TRBV12-4; j_call: TRBJ1-2; d_call: .; clone_size: once; cdr3_aa: CASSFVDGYTF; cdr3_nt: TGTGCCAGCAGTTTTGTCGATGGCTACACCTTC
v_call: TRBV4-1; j_call: TRBJ2-1; d_call: TRBD1; clone_size: .; cdr3_aa: CASSRVTGVRFADNEQFF; cdr3_nt: TGCGCCAGCAGCCGGGTGACAGGGGTGAGATTCGCCGACAATGAGCAGTTCTTC
v_call: TRBV4-3; j_call: TRBJ2-5; d_call: .; clone_size: .; cdr3_aa: CASSPGERGETQYF; cdr3_nt: TGCGCCAGCAGCCCCGGGGAGCGCGGGGAGACCCAGTACTTC